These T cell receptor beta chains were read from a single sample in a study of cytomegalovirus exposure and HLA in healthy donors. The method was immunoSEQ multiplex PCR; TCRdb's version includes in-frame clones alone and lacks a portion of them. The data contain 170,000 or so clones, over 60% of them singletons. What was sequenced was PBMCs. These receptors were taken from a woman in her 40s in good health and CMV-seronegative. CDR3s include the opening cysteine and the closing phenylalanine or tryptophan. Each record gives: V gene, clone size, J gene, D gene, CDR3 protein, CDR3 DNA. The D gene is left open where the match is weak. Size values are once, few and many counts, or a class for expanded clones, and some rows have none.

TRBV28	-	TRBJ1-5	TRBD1	CASGDRGFQPQHF	TGTGCCAGCGGGGACAGGGGGTTCCAGCCCCAGCATTTT
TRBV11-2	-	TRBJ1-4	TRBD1	CASSLGRGAGGEEKLFF	TGTGCCAGCAGCTTAGGACGGGGGGCAGGGGGCGAAGAAAAACTGTTTTTT
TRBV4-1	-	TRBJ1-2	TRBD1	CASTTGQGEGYTF	TGCGCCAGCACGACCGGACAGGGGGAAGGCTACACCTTC
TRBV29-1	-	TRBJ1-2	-	CSVIGQPKTF	TGCAGCGTAATTGGACAGCCCAAGACCTTC
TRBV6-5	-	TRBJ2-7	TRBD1	CASGRPGQPYEQYF	TGTGCCAGCGGCCGACCGGGACAGCCCTACGAGCAGTACTTC
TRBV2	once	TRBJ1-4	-	CASSELSGGEKLFF	TGTGCCAGCAGTGAATTATCGGGGGGAGAAAAACTGTTTTTT
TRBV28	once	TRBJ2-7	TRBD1	CASRTRDRTAEQYF	TGTGCCAGCAGAACCCGGGACAGGACTGCCGAGCAGTACTTC
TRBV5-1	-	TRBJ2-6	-	CASSSTVSSGANVLTF	TGCGCCAGCAGCTCGACAGTTAGCTCTGGGGCCAACGTCCTGACTTTC
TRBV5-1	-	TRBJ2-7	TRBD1	CASSLGPGQGAYYEQYF	TGCGCCAGCAGCTTGGGGCCGGGACAGGGGGCGTACTACGAGCAGTACTTC
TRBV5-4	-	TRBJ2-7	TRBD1	CASSEGQVSDEQYF	TGTGCCAGCAGCGAAGGACAGGTTTCTGACGAGCAGTACTTC
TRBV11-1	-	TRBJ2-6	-	CASSYRSDSGANVLTF	TGTGCCAGCAGTTACCGCAGCGACTCTGGGGCCAACGTCCTGACTTTC
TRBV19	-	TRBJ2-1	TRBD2	CASNLGLASFNEQFF	TGTGCCAGCAACTTGGGACTAGCGTCTTTCAATGAGCAGTTCTTC
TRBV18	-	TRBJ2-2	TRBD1	CASSPLDRANTGELFF	TGTGCCAGCTCACCGCTTGACAGGGCGAACACCGGGGAGCTGTTTTTT
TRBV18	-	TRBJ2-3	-	CASSPYEGRTDTQYF	TGTGCCAGCTCACCATACGAGGGCCGCACAGATACGCAGTATTTT
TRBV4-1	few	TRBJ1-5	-	CAISREGNQPQHF	TGCGCCATCAGCCGCGAGGGCAATCAGCCCCAGCATTTT
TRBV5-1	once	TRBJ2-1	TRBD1	CASSLTGTGKGEQFF	TGCGCCAGCAGCTTGACGGGGACAGGGAAAGGTGAGCAGTTCTTC
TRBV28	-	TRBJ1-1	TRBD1	CASQRQGGTEAFF	TGTGCCAGCCAGAGACAGGGTGGCACTGAAGCTTTCTTT
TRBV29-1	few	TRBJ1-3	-	CSVNRQLSGNTIYF	TGCAGCGTTAACAGACAGCTCTCTGGAAACACCATATATTTT
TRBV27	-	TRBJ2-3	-	CASSTFTDTQYF	TGTGCCAGCAGTACATTCACAGATACGCAGTATTTT
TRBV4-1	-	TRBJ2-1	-	CASSQALRAAYNEQFF	TGCGCCAGCAGCCAAGCTCTGAGGGCCGCCTACAATGAGCAGTTCTTC
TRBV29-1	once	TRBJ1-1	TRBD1	CSTNGQGGITEAFF	TGCAGCACCAACGGACAGGGAGGGATCACTGAAGCTTTCTTT
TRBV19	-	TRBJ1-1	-	CASSESVSTEAFF	TGTGCCAGTAGCGAATCAGTCTCCACTGAAGCTTTCTTT
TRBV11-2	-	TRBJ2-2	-	CASSSAAQANTGELFF	TGTGCCAGCAGCTCCGCCGCACAGGCCAACACCGGGGAGCTGTTTTTT
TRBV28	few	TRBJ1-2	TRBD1	CASSKNRGLGGYTF	TGTGCCAGCAGTAAAAACAGGGGCCTCGGTGGCTACACCTTC
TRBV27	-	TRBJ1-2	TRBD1	CASRGTGYGYTF	TGTGCCAGCAGAGGGACAGGGTACGGCTACACCTTC
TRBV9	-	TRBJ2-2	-	CASSTTGNPGELFF	TGTGCCAGCAGCACAACAGGGAACCCCGGGGAGCTGTTTTTT
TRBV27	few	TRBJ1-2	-	CASSRRGRGGGYTF	TGTGCCAGCAGCCGTAGAGGACGGGGAGGGGGCTACACCTTC
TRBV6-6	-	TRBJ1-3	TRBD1	CASRQTGGNTIYF	TGTGCCAGCAGGCAGACAGGGGGAAACACCATATATTTT
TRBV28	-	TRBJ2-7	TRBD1	CASIRDRATEQYF	TGTGCCAGTATCCGGGACAGGGCGACCGAGCAGTACTTC
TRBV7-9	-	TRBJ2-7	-	CSSSPSVAEQYF	TGTTCCAGCAGCCCCTCAGTAGCCGAGCAGTACTTC
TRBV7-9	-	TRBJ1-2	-	CASSPKIGGEYGYTF	TGTGCCAGCAGCCCTAAGATTGGGGGCGAATATGGCTACACCTTC
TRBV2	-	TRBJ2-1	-	CASSSNQGSEQFF	TGTGCCAGCAGTAGCAACCAGGGTAGTGAGCAGTTCTTC
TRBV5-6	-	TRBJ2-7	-	CASSSWQNEQYF	TGTGCCAGCAGCTCGTGGCAGAACGAGCAGTACTTC
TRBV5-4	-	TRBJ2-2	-	CASTLSGAGELFF	TGTGCCAGCACCCTGTCAGGGGCCGGGGAGCTGTTTTTT
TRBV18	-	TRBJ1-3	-	CASSAREVAGNTIYF	TGTGCCAGCTCAGCCAGGGAGGTGGCTGGAAACACCATATATTTT
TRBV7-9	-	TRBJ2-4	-	CASRHTEGLAKNIQYF	TGTGCCAGCAGGCATACAGAGGGTCTAGCCAAAAACATTCAGTACTTC
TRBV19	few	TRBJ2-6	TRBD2	CASSRLAGSSGANVLTF	TGTGCCAGTAGTAGACTAGCGGGGAGCTCTGGGGCCAACGTCCTGACTTTC
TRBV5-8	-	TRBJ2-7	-	CASSPYWEQYF	TGTGCCAGCAGCCCCTATTGGGAGCAGTACTTC
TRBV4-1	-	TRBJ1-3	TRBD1	CASSLPRTGGPNSGNTIYF	TGCGCCAGCAGCCTCCCTAGGACAGGGGGCCCTAACTCTGGAAACACCATATATTTT
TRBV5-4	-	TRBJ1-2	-	CASRLSHNSRYGYTF	TGTGCCAGCAGGCTTAGTCATAACAGCCGTTATGGCTACACCTTC
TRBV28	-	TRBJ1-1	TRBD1	CASRRDRVAFF	TGTGCCAGCAGGCGGGACAGGGTTGCTTTCTTT
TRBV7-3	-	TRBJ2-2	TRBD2	CASSRPGGEGGELFF	TGTGCCAGCAGCCGACCCGGCGGGGAGGGCGGGGAGCTGTTTTTT
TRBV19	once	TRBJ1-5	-	CASSPETNQPQHF	TGTGCCAGTAGTCCCGAGACAAATCAGCCCCAGCATTTT
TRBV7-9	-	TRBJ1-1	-	CASSFDLSNTEAFF	TGTGCCAGCAGCTTCGATCTATCGAACACTGAAGCTTTCTTT
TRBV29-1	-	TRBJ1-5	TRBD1	CSAKGQGNQPQHF	TGCAGCGCCAAAGGACAGGGCAATCAGCCCCAGCATTTT
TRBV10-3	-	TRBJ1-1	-	CAISPRVTGVYTEAFF	TGTGCCATCAGCCCCCGGGTCACGGGGGTCTACACTGAAGCTTTCTTT
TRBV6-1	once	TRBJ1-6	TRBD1	CASSSQGYNSPLHF	TGTGCCAGCAGTTCACAGGGGTATAATTCACCCCTCCACTTT
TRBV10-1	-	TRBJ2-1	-	CASSPGGPYNEQFF	TGCGCCAGCAGCCCCGGGGGGCCCTACAATGAGCAGTTCTTC
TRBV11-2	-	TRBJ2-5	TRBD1	CASSLDYRGRETQYF	TGTGCCAGCAGCTTAGATTACAGGGGGCGAGAGACCCAGTACTTC
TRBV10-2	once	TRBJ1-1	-	CASSERLGGRMVTEAFF	TGCGCCAGCAGTGAGAGGCTCGGGGGACGGATGGTTACTGAAGCTTTCTTT